These 10 T cell receptor beta chains originate from one sample sequenced in a study of T-cell memory formation after mild COVID-19. MiXCR, run by TCRdb on the 5' RACE reads, gives a single entry per CDR3 protein. The repertoire holds fewer than 400,000 distinct CDR3 sequences, roughly 15% seen once, with approximately 21% in the top ten. Source material: PBMCs or a T cell subset sorted from them (not recorded which). Every receptor here comes from a man aged 18 to 35 who had mild COVID-19 (a few samples of this study predate the infection). Cell type and time point are not known.

This clonotype was seen only a few times. The chain employs TRBV4-3 and TRBJ2-3, with D possibly matching TRBD2 (5 bases). CDR3 size: 15 residues. Germline assignment: CDR1 LGHNA and CDR2 YSLEER. The V gene lost 1 base and the J gene lost 3 bases, with 11 bases spanning the gap. CDR3 sequence: CASSQALGVTDTQYF. The CDR3 bases are TGCGCCAGCAGCCAAGCCCTGGGAGTAACAGATACGCAGTATTTT.

V and J are TRBV19 and TRBJ1-1; the D is unclear. V lost 4 bases, J lost 2 bases, and 14 bases lay in between. Germline V gene data show CDR1 as LNHDA and CDR2 as SQIVND (reference sequence). The CDR3 is made up of 15 amino acids. The chain's CDR3 is CASSKPGIINTEAFF. CDR3 coding DNA: TGTGCCAGTAGTAAGCCCGGGATTATTAACACTGAAGCTTTCTTT.

This clonotype was detected only a few times. The J gene is TRBJ2-5, the V gene TRBV6-6; 9 positions agree with TRBD2. CDR3 length equals 15 residues. Germline CDR1 reads MNHNY; CDR2 reads SVGAGI (reference sequence). The V gene end was trimmed by 6 bases and the J gene end by 2 bases; junction bases not matched to a gene: 7. The CDR3 DNA reads TGTGCCAGCAGGCCTCGACTAGCGGTTCAAGAGACCCAGTACTTC. It yields the protein CASRPRLAVQETQYF.

For the CDR3, the DNA is TGTGCCACCAGGGGAACAGGGTTCGGGGAGCTGTTTTTT. The encoded protein is CATRGTGFGELFF. The rearrangement links TRBV24-1 to TRBJ2-2, with a weak D call TRBD1 (6 bases). The CDR3 has 13 residues. V was pared by 7 bases and J by 7 bases, with 12 bases between. Germline V gene lookup returns CDR1 KGHDR and CDR2 SFDVKD.

This clonotype was seen a handful of times. This chain connects TRBV7-2 to TRBJ1-5; TRBD1 might be the D (6 bases). Trimming removed 2 bases at V and 2 bases at J, with 10 bases between. This CDR3 comprises 15 residues. CDR1 SGHTA and CDR2 FQGNSA come from the germline V gene. This CDR3 reads CASSLRGRGNQPQHF. CDR3 nucleotides: TGTGCCAGCAGCTTAAGGGGGAGAGGCAATCAGCCCCAGCATTTT.

This sequence joins TRBV7-8 and TRBJ2-5; D not resolved. CDR3 length: 15 amino acids. Trimming removed 2 bases from V and 1 base from J, with 11 bases in between. Germline CDR1 and CDR2: SGHVS and FQNEAQ. Here the CDR3 DNA reads TGTGCCAGCAGCTTACCCCAGACGGCCCAAGAGACCCAGTACTTC. Amino acids: CASSLPQTAQETQYF.

This rearrangement joins TRBV27 to TRBJ1-2; D remains unclear. Trimming shortened V by 6 bases and J by 4 bases, and 21 bases separated the two germline ends. CDR1 and CDR2 from the germline V gene are MNHEY and SMNVEV (reference sequence). The CDR3 loop spans 16 amino acids. The CDR3 DNA is TGTGCCAGCAGCCCGAAGGGCGCCCTATCCCCCTATGGCTACACCTTC. Translation gives CASSPKGALSPYGYTF.

This clonotype was observed a handful of times. The CDR3 region has the DNA TGTGCCAGCAGCCGGGAGTCTGGAAACACCATATATTTT. It yields the protein CASSRESGNTIYF. V usage is TRBV6-5 and J usage is TRBJ1-3; D remains unclear. The V end was cut by 6 bases, the J end by 1 base, with 7 bases between. CDR1 is MNHEY, CDR2 SVGAGI, per germline. This CDR3 has 13 amino acids.

J is TRBJ1-1 and V is TRBV9; TRBD1 might be the D (5 bases). Looked up from germline, CDR1 is SGDLS and CDR2 is YYNGEE. V lost 0 bases and J 4 bases, leaving 13 bases between the germline ends. The CDR3 extends over 15 amino acids. CDR3 nucleotides: TGTGCCAGCAGCGTAGGGTTGGGGGTCGGCACTGAAGCTTTCTTT. Translation: CASSVGLGVGTEAFF.

The genes are TRBV2 and TRBJ2-2; 8 bases map to TRBD2. The CDR3 consists of 16 residues. The V gene end was trimmed by 1 base and the J gene end by 3 bases; junction bases not matched to a gene: 4. Germline-derived CDR1 and CDR2 are SNHLY and FYNNEI. CDR3: CASSEVIAGYTGELFF. The CDR3 DNA follows: TGTGCCAGCAGTGAAGTGATAGCGGGGTACACCGGGGAGCTGTTTTTT.